Listed here are 9 T cell receptor beta chains from one sample, sequenced in a study of identifying expanded T cells in peripheral blood. The repertoire was sequenced with immunoSEQ multiplex PCR; TCRdb's copy has only in-frame clones and lacks some. The sample has over 90,000 clones, about 87% seen once; the top ten hold roughly 15%. The sequenced sample was blood. Receptor source: a person between 18 and 75 years old in good health.

The genes are TRBV6-5 and TRBJ1-4, with D unresolved. Germline V gene data show CDR1 as MNHEY and CDR2 as SVGAGI. The CDR3 has 13 residues. Trimming pared 2 bases from V and 3 bases from J, leaving 4 bases between. In nucleotides, the CDR3 is TGTGCCAGCAGTTACGAAGCTAATGAAAAACTGTTTTTT. This gives the protein CASSYEANEKLFF.

V usage is TRBV5-1 and J usage is TRBJ1-6; no firm D call. V lost 4 bases to trimming and J lost 8 bases, with 16 bases between them. The CDR3 has 15 amino acids. Germline V CDR1 and CDR2: SGHRS, YFSETQ. DNA of the CDR3: TGCGCCAGCAGCCGTTCCGGCGACACGGATTCACCCCTCCACTTT. Translated: CASSRSGDTDSPLHF. Combining the CDR3 with reference TRBV5-1 and TRBJ1-6 gives the whole variable domain KAGVTQTPRYLIKTRGQQVTLSCSPISGHRSVSWYQQTPGQGLQFLFEYFSETQRNKGNFPGRFSGRQFSNSRSEMNVSTLELGDSALYLCASSRSGDTDSPLHFGNGTRLTVT.

The CDR3 reads CASSFGTGARAEQYF. The CDR3, as DNA: TGCGCCAGCAGCTTTGGCACAGGGGCGAGGGCCGAGCAGTACTTC. The rearrangement uses TRBV5-1 and TRBJ2-7; 7 positions match TRBD1. Germline V gives CDR1 SGHRS, CDR2 YFSETQ. The J segment lost 6 bases and the V segment lost 2 bases, leaving 11 bases of the junction unmatched. This CDR3 is 15 amino acids long.

V usage is TRBV29-1 and J usage is TRBJ1-1; D is unresolved. Germline V CDR1 and CDR2: SQVTM, ANQGSEA. The germline V and J ends were trimmed by 7 bases and 4 bases, with 7 bases remaining between them. The CDR3 sequence is 10 residues long. DNA for the CDR3: TGCAGCGCATTCTCCACTGAAGCTTTCTTT. It encodes CSAFSTEAFF.

The J gene is TRBJ2-7, the V gene TRBV7-3, with 7 positions matching TRBD1. From germline, CDR1 is SGHTA and CDR2 FQGTGA. The V gene end was trimmed by 5 bases and the J gene end by 3 bases; junction bases not matched to a gene: 7. This CDR3 spans 14 amino acids. The CDR3 is CASSPDRVLYEQYF. The CDR3 DNA is TGTGCCAGCAGCCCCGACAGGGTTCTCTACGAGCAGTACTTC. The complete variable domain, with remaining parts taken from reference TRBV7-3 and TRBJ2-7, reads GAGVSQTPSNKVTEKGKYVELRCDPISGHTALYWYRQSLGQGPEFLIYFQGTGAADDSGLPNDRFFAVRPEGSVSTLKIQRTERGDSAVYLCASSPDRVLYEQYFGPGTRLTVT.

V and J are TRBV29-1 and TRBJ2-5, with D possibly matching TRBD2 (6 bases). Germline V gives CDR1 SQVTM, CDR2 ANQGSEA. The CDR3 has 13 amino acids. Between the trimmed V and J ends, which lost 7 bases and 5 bases, there was a span of 17 bases. Written as DNA, the CDR3 is TGCAGCGACGCTACGGGGAGCGGGGAGACCCAGTACTTC. Protein sequence: CSDATGSGETQYF.

The chain recombines TRBV4-1 with TRBJ1-1; D gene ambiguous. V shed 0 bases and J shed 10 bases, with 18 bases lying between them. Germline V gives CDR1 MGHRA, CDR2 YSYEKL. The CDR3 spans 15 residues. The CDR3 DNA reads as TGCGCCAGCAGCCAAGACCCTACAAGAATTCTGGGAGCTTTCTTT. Translated, it gives CASSQDPTRILGAFF.

This chain links TRBV19 with TRBJ2-1, with TRBD2 matching 10 bases. Germline trimming cut 6 bases from V and 5 bases from J; bases unmatched to any gene: 7. CDR3 length: 15 residues. CDR1 is LNHDA and CDR2 is SQIVND in the germline V gene (reference sequence). The CDR3 spells CASRSTSGVNNEQFF. Here the CDR3 DNA reads TGTGCCAGTAGAAGTACTAGCGGGGTAAACAATGAGCAGTTCTTC.

The V call is TRBV5-8, the J call TRBJ2-2; D could derive from TRBD1 or TRBD2 (5 bases each). V was pared by 4 bases and J by 3 bases, with 10 bases between. CDR3 length equals 14 residues. Germline CDR1 is SGHTS and CDR2 is YDEGEE. The CDR3 sequence: CASSDWGHTGELFF. DNA for the CDR3: TGTGCCAGCAGCGACTGGGGACACACCGGGGAGCTGTTTTTT.